This TCR beta chain was sequenced in a study of OX40 agonist ivuxolimab in advanced cancers. Looking at the study overall: The patients received ivuxolimab by intravenous route every 2 weeks at 0.01 to 10 mg/kg. Study-wide results and caveats: CD8+ T cells showed, on average, more clonal expansion than CD4+ cells. Some nonresponders likewise displayed low normalized T-cell clonal expansion.

Germline V gene data show CDR1 as MGHDK and CDR2 as SYGVNS. This CDR3 comprises 14 residues. V was clipped by 4 bases and J by 0 bases, with 7 bases between them. Sequencing used immunoSEQ multiplex PCR; TCRdb keeps in-frame clones, though not all of them. The table has about 13,000 clones, roughly two thirds seen once; the top ten hold under 30%. Comments on this clone: What it recognizes is unknown.

The source was CD4+ or CD8+ T cells sorted from blood, collected in a trial of the OX40 agonist ivuxolimab. The TCR comes from an adult with an advanced solid tumor such as melanoma, head and neck, liver or kidney cancer. The chain joins TRBV25-1 to TRBJ1-5, with D possibly TRBD1 on 6 matching bases. The CDR3 protein is CASSAQGSNQPQHF. The CDR3, as DNA: TGTGCCAGCAGTGCACAGGGTAGCAATCAGCCCCAGCATTTT.